What follows are 22 T cell receptor beta chains derived from one specimen sequenced in a study of read filtering for tumor transcriptome and immune sequencing. Molecular barcoded adaptors covering alpha/delta and beta/gamma chains were used on 400 ng RNA. TCRdb fed the reads into MiXCR, producing one record per CDR3 protein. The sample yields 40,000 or so distinct CDR3 sequences, roughly 13% seen once. Sequencing was carried out using a population of CD138-negative cells sorted from bone marrow. The receptors originated from a donor at least 40 years old with multiple myeloma.

This clonotype was seen a few times. The V gene is TRBV4-1, the J gene TRBJ2-7, with TRBD2 identical over 10 bases. CDR1 is MGHRA, CDR2 YSYEKL, per germline. V lost 4 bases to trimming and J lost 7 bases; unmatched junction nucleotides: 10. The CDR3 loop spans 15 amino acids. The CDR3 spells CASSLTGTSEWEQYF. The CDR3 region has the DNA TGCGCCAGCAGCCTTACCGGGACTAGCGAATGGGAGCAGTACTTC.

In the case of this clonotype: One base away lies a much larger clone, so this may be a sequencing read error. This chain uses TRBV9 with TRBJ2-2; D may be TRBD2 (6 bases). Germline V gene lookup returns CDR1 SGDLS and CDR2 YYNGEE. The CDR3 runs 14 residues. Written as DNA, the CDR3 is TGTGCCAGCAGCGTAGGGCCGAACACCGGGGGGCTGTTTTTT. Its protein product is CASSVGPNTGGLFF.

This clonotype was counted ten times or more. The rearrangement links TRBV2 to TRBJ2-5; D is uncertain. The V end lost 3 bases, the J end lost 2 bases, and 7 bases lay between the germline ends. This CDR3 spans 13 amino acids. In germline, CDR1 is SNHLY, CDR2 FYNNEI. The CDR3 spells CASSDTGQETQYF. The CDR3 DNA reads as TGTGCCAGCAGTGATACGGGTCAAGAGACCCAGTACTTC.

This clonotype was recorded at least ten times. The chain joins TRBV7-6 to TRBJ2-7; 10 nucleotides line up with TRBD1. The ends lost 4 bases at V and 7 bases at J; junction bases unmatched: 13. The CDR3 covers 16 residues. Looked up from germline, CDR1 is SGHVS and CDR2 is FNYEAQ. Written as DNA, the CDR3 is TGTGCCAGCAGCTCACCAACCGGGACAGGGGAATGGGAGCAGTACTTC. Translation gives CASSSPTGTGEWEQYF. Combining the CDR3 with reference TRBV7-6 and TRBJ2-7 gives the whole variable domain GAGVSQSPRYKVTKRGQDVALRCDPISGHVSLYWYRQALGQGPEFLTYFNYEAQQDKSGLPNDRFSAERPEGSISTLTIQRTEQRDSAMYRCASSSPTGTGEWEQYFGPGTRLTVT.

This clonotype was counted ten times or more. The CDR3 DNA is TGCAGTGCTAATCGGAACTACGAGCAGTACTTC. Protein product: CSANRNYEQYF. The chain recombines TRBV20-1 with TRBJ2-7; D call uncertain. V was cut by 4 bases and J by 3 bases, with 7 bases left in between. The CDR3 covers 11 residues. The V gene's germline CDR1 is DFQATT and CDR2 SNEGSKA (reference sequence).

This clonotype was recorded at least ten times. V gene TRBV18 combines with J gene TRBJ2-1; a weak D match, TRBD1 (6 bases). This CDR3 is built from 19 residues. In germline, CDR1 is KGHSH, CDR2 LQKENI. The V gene lost 2 bases and the J gene lost 5 bases, with 25 bases spanning the gap. CDR3 sequence (DNA): TGTGCCAGCTCACCATACAGGGAAATATGGCTAGCCCTCCACAATGAGCAGTTCTTC. It is translated as CASSPYREIWLALHNEQFF.

As regards this clonotype: A much more abundant neighbour one base away suggests this may be a read error. No conserved phenylalanine or tryptophan is present at the end of the CDR3, so a read error is the likely explanation. V gene TRBV11-2 combines with J gene TRBJ2-1; D unclear. Germline CDR1 is SGHAT and CDR2 is FQNNGV. The CDR3 contains 16 residues. V gave up 0 bases and J gave up 0 bases, with 9 bases separating them. CDR3 nucleotides: TGTGCCAGCAGCTTAGACTCGCAGAGCTCCTACAATGAGCAGTTCTCC. Translating it yields CASSLDSQSSYNEQFS.

The table lists this clonotype with many counts. V usage is TRBV4-1 and J usage is TRBJ2-3; D gene ambiguous. Germline V CDR1 and CDR2: MGHRA, YSYEKL. The CDR3 consists of 16 residues. The ends were cut back, 0 bases at V and 2 bases at J, with 12 bases in the middle. CDR3 residues: CASSQDKAAPTDTQYF. The DNA of the CDR3 is TGCGCCAGCAGCCAAGATAAGGCGGCCCCCACAGATACGCAGTATTTT.

This clonotype was counted only a few times. This chain uses TRBV11-2 with TRBJ2-2; 14 bases align to TRBD2. V lost 4 bases, J lost 7 bases, and 5 bases stayed unmatched. Per the germline V gene, CDR1 is SGHAT and CDR2 is FQNNGV. The CDR3 covers 16 residues. CDR3 nucleotide sequence: TGTGCCAGCAGCTCGGGACTAGCGGGAGATGGCGGGGAGCTGTTTTTT. This gives the protein CASSSGLAGDGGELFF.

This clonotype appeared many times. V is TRBV19 and J is TRBJ2-7; D is possibly TRBD2 (5 bases). Germline lookup yields CDR1 LNHDA and CDR2 SQIVND (reference sequence). This CDR3 region has 13 residues. V was cut by 3 bases and J by 7 bases, with 13 bases left in between. CDR3 sequence reads: CASSMMGSREQYF. In DNA, the CDR3 is TGTGCCAGTAGTATGATGGGGAGTAGGGAGCAGTACTTC.

This clonotype was counted at least ten times. CDR3 region: CASSNSAGGLLYNEQFF. The CDR3 region has the DNA TGTGCCAGCAGCAACTCGGCGGGAGGGTTGCTCTACAATGAGCAGTTCTTC. The V gene is TRBV7-9, the J gene TRBJ2-1; 9 bases align to TRBD2. J gave up 3 bases and V 5 bases, and 11 bases lay outside the gene matches. The CDR3 extends over 17 amino acids. The germline gives CDR1 SEHNR, CDR2 FQNEAQ (reference sequence). The full variable domain, in which reference TRBV7-9 and TRBJ2-1 provide the parts outside the CDR3, is DTGVSQNPRHKITKRGQNVTFRCDPISEHNRLYWYRQTLGQGPEFLTYFQNEAQLEKSRLLSDRFSAERPKGSFSTLEIQRTEQGDSAMYLCASSNSAGGLLYNEQFFGPGTRLTVL.

This clonotype was recorded many times. The V gene is TRBV7-2, the J gene TRBJ1-5, with D perhaps TRBD1 (5 bases). The germline CDR1 and CDR2 sequences are SGHTA and FQGNSA. Trimming removed 2 bases at V and 5 bases at J, with 7 bases between. The CDR3 totals 13 residues. CDR3 loop: CASSLSGDQPQHF. For the CDR3, the DNA is TGTGCCAGCAGCTTATCGGGGGATCAGCCCCAGCATTTT.

This clonotype was picked up many times. The chain carries TRBV19 and TRBJ2-2; D may correspond to TRBD1 or TRBD2 (6 bases each). The V and J ends lost 11 bases and 6 bases respectively, with 19 bases between them. Germline V lookup: CDR1 LNHDA, CDR2 SQIVND (reference sequence). The CDR3 covers 14 residues. The CDR3 here is CAPIGGPRPGELFF. DNA of the CDR3: TGTGCCCCGATTGGGGGGCCTCGCCCCGGGGAGCTGTTTTTT.

This clonotype has a count of ten or more. This chain links TRBV10-3 with TRBJ2-1, with 8 bases that match TRBD2. Germline values: CDR1 ENHRY, CDR2 SYGVKD. J gave up 8 bases and V 3 bases, and 15 bases lay outside the gene matches. CDR3 length: 17 residues. CDR3 in DNA: TGTGCCATCAGTGACCATCGAATGGCTAGCGGGCGTGATGAGCAGTTCTTC. Translation: CAISDHRMASGRDEQFF.

With respect to this clonotype: This may come from a read error, since a much larger clone is one base off. The V gene is TRBV7-8, the J gene TRBJ2-1; 16 bases fit TRBD2. Germline values: CDR1 SGHVS, CDR2 FQNEAQ. CDR3 size: 17 residues. V lost 3 bases to trimming and J lost 8 bases; unmatched junction nucleotides: 7. CDR3 amino acids: CASSFGTSGRAYDEQFF. The CDR3 DNA is TGTGCCAGCAGCTTCGGGACTAGCGGGAGGGCTTACGATGAGCAGTTCTTC.

The chain carries TRBV10-2 and TRBJ1-6; D perhaps matches TRBD1 (5 bases). This CDR3 contains 13 residues. CDR1 is WSHSY and CDR2 is SAAADI in the germline V gene. V gave up 10 bases and J gave up 6 bases, with 13 bases separating them. The CDR3 bases are TGCGCCACCGCACCGAGGGGTAATTCACCCCTCCACTTT. It codes for CATAPRGNSPLHF.

For this clonotype: A much larger clone is a single base away; this may be a read error. J is TRBJ1-4 and V is TRBV20-1, with a possible D match to TRBD1 (5 bases). Trimming took 3 bases from V and 4 from J, leaving 21 bases between them. Germline V CDR1 and CDR2: DFQATT, SNEGSKA (reference sequence). This CDR3 comprises 17 residues. The CDR3 spells CSASNPFDRSFNEKLFF. The CDR3 DNA is TGCAGTGCTAGCAACCCTTTCGACAGATCGTTTAATGAAAAACTGTTTTTT.

The V gene is TRBV5-4, the J gene TRBJ2-2, with D perhaps being TRBD1 or TRBD2 (5 bases each). The V and J ends lost 4 bases and 0 bases respectively, with 16 bases between them. Germline V gives CDR1 SGHNT, CDR2 YYREEE (reference sequence). The CDR3 spans 17 residues. The CDR3 reads CASSARFGTSNTGELFF. For the CDR3, the DNA is TGTGCCAGCAGCGCCCGTTTCGGGACGTCGAACACCGGGGAGCTGTTTTTT.

Points on this clonotype: Just one base apart from a much larger clone, this may be a read error. This chain connects TRBV6-4 to TRBJ2-1, with TRBD1 identical over 11 bases. Germline assignment: CDR1 MRHNA and CDR2 SNTAGT. This CDR3 has 18 residues. The CDR3 nucleotides are TGTGCCAGCAGTGAGGGACAGGGGGGCGCGAGCTCCTACAAGGAGCAGTTCTTC. Its translation: CASSEGQGGASSYKEQFF.

The table lists this clonotype with many counts. The chain has TRBV4-3 and TRBJ2-1, with TRBD2 matching over 12 bases. The J segment lost 8 bases and the V segment lost 3 bases, leaving 29 bases of the junction unmatched. Germline-derived CDR1 and CDR2 are LGHNA and YSLEER. The CDR3 totals 23 residues. CDR3 in DNA: TGCGCCAGCAGCCAGGCCCGGAGTTCGAGGGAGTATCTAGCGGGAGGGCCCTGGGATGAGCAGTTCTTC. Translation: CASSQARSSREYLAGGPWDEQFF.

The chain carries TRBV7-8 and TRBJ2-5; weak D call: TRBD1 (5 bases). Germline V lookup: CDR1 SGHVS, CDR2 FQNEAQ. The CDR3 runs to 14 residues. Trimming removed 5 bases from V and 4 bases from J, with 14 bases in between. CDR3 nucleotides: TGTGCCAGCAGCCGGACCGACAGAGGAGAGACCCAGTACTTC. Amino acids: CASSRTDRGETQYF. The full variable domain, its missing parts supplied by reference TRBV7-8 and TRBJ2-5, is GAGVSQSPRYKVAKRGQDVALRCDPISGHVSLFWYQQALGQGPEFLTYFQNEAQLDKSGLPSDRFFAERPEGSVSTLKIQRTQQEDSAVYLCASSRTDRGETQYFGPGTRLLVL.

This clonotype was seen ten or more times. With a much larger clone just one base away, this may be a read error. The rearrangement uses TRBV11-1 and TRBJ2-1; 7 positions match TRBD2. V dropped 4 bases and J dropped 3; count of bases not matched to a gene: 3. Germline CDR1 SGHAT, CDR2 FQDESV (reference sequence). The CDR3 sequence is 14 residues long. The CDR3 sequence: CASSWGGDYNEQFF. The CDR3 nucleotides are TGTGCCAGCAGCTGGGGGGGGGACTACAATGAGCAGTTCTTC. Full variable domain (missing parts from reference TRBV11-1 and TRBJ2-1): EAEVAQSPRYKITEKSQAVAFWCDPISGHATLYWYRQILGQGPELLVQFQDESVVDDSQLPKDRFSAERLKGVDSTLKIQPAELGDSAMYLCASSWGGDYNEQFFGPGTRLTVL.